These 18 T cell receptor beta chains originate from one sample sequenced in a study of blood T cell repertoires in COVID-19. The method was immunoSEQ multiplex PCR; TCRdb's version includes in-frame clones alone and lacks a portion of them. The table records around 200,000 clones, 90% of them present only once. Sequenced input: peripheral blood. Receptor source: a man aged 45-65 years with acute or convalescent COVID-19.

The chain employs TRBV3-1 (or the pseudogene TRBV3-2) and TRBJ2-3; D perhaps matches TRBD1 (6 bases). CDR1 is LGHDT, CDR2 YNNKEL, per germline (reference sequence). The V and J ends lost 0 bases and 4 bases respectively, with 17 bases between them. CDR3 length: 17 amino acids. CDR3 nucleotide sequence: TGTGCCAGCAGCCAAGATACGAGGACAGCTAAATCAGATACGCAGTATTTT. It encodes CASSQDTRTAKSDTQYF.

The rearrangement links TRBV5-6 to TRBJ1-3, with 7 bases matching TRBD1. J was trimmed by 2 bases and V by 4 bases; bases with no gene match: 6. Germline CDR1 and CDR2: SGHDT and YYEEEE. This CDR3 comprises 15 residues. The CDR3 sequence is CASSLRTGTGNTIYF. The CDR3 nucleotides are TGTGCCAGCAGCCTAAGGACAGGCACTGGAAACACCATATATTTT.

This rearrangement joins TRBV19 to TRBJ2-1; 9 bases align to TRBD2. This CDR3 has 14 residues. The V and J ends lost 7 bases and 6 bases, in that order; junction bases with no gene match: 7. Germline V gives CDR1 LNHDA, CDR2 SQIVND (reference sequence). The CDR3 protein is CASKVLSGSNEQFF. The CDR3 DNA reads as TGTGCCAGTAAGGTTCTTAGCGGGAGCAATGAGCAGTTCTTC.

This clone was seen only once. The V call is TRBV15, the J call TRBJ2-3; a possible D gene is TRBD1 (5 bases). Trimming shortened V by 4 bases and J by 6 bases, and 11 bases separated the two germline ends. The length of the CDR3 is 13 residues. Germline V gene data show CDR1 as LNHNV and CDR2 as YYDKDF (reference sequence). The CDR3 DNA reads TGTGCCACCAGCAACATCAGACAGGATACGCAGTATTTT. Translated, it gives CATSNIRQDTQYF.

This chain uses TRBV7-2 with TRBJ2-1, with 7 bases fitting TRBD2. The length of the CDR3 is 15 residues. Trimming at V came to 1 base and at J to 10 bases, leaving 10 bases not matched to a gene. The germline V gene has CDR1 SGHTA and CDR2 FQGNSA. CDR3 bases: TGTGCCAGCAGCTTAGTTCCAGCGGGGAGGGGCGAGCAGTTCTTC. Translating it yields CASSLVPAGRGEQFF.

This rearrangement joins TRBV10-3 to TRBJ2-5; 9 bases map to TRBD1. V lost 5 bases, J lost 5 bases, and 3 bases stayed unmatched. Germline assignment: CDR1 ENHRY and CDR2 SYGVKD. This CDR3 contains 13 residues. Here the CDR3 DNA reads TGTGCCATCAGTAAGGACAGGGGTGAGACCCAGTACTTC. Its translation is CAISKDRGETQYF.

This rearrangement joins TRBV28 to TRBJ1-2; 9 bases fit TRBD1. CDR3 size: 14 residues. Germline V CDR1 and CDR2: MDHEN, SYDVKM. V shed 6 bases and J 0 bases; nucleotides not matched to a gene: 2. For the CDR3, the DNA is TGTGCCAGCAGGAGACAGGGGGCTAACTATGGCTACACCTTC. It specifies CASRRQGANYGYTF.

The rearrangement joins TRBV18 to TRBJ2-2; 9 bases are shared with TRBD2. The CDR3 spans 15 residues. Germline V gene data show CDR1 as KGHSH and CDR2 as LQKENI. The V segment lost 3 bases and the J segment 11 bases; nucleotides outside the gene matches: 10. CDR3 in amino acids: CASSPLTSGYNELFF. The CDR3 nucleotides read TGTGCCAGCTCACCCCTGACTAGCGGCTACAACGAGCTGTTTTTT. Full variable domain (outside the CDR3, taken from reference TRBV18 and TRBJ2-2): NAGVMQNPRHLVRRRGQEARLRCSPMKGHSHVYWYRQLPEEGLKFMVYLQKENIIDESGMPKERFSAEFPKEGPSILRIQQVVRGDSAAYFCASSPLTSGYNELFFGEGSRLTVL.

V gene TRBV28 combines with J gene TRBJ1-2; D gene uncertain. Germline CDR1 reads MDHEN; CDR2 reads SYDVKM. The CDR3 length is 12 residues. V dropped 7 bases and J dropped 3 bases, with 9 bases sitting between them. CDR3 region: CASTTADYGYTF. In DNA, the CDR3 is TGTGCCAGCACCACAGCAGACTATGGCTACACCTTC.

The CDR3, as DNA: TGTGCCAGCAGTCTCAATAGCCTCTCTGGTGGCATTCAGTACTTC. Protein product: CASSLNSLSGGIQYF. This chain links TRBV7-9 with TRBJ2-4; D call uncertain. This CDR3 comprises 15 residues. The V end was cut by 6 bases, the J end by 9 bases, with 21 bases between. Germline V CDR1 and CDR2: SEHNR, FQNEAQ (reference sequence).

The genes are TRBV3-1 (or the pseudogene TRBV3-2) and TRBJ1-3; no clear D gene. Trimming took off 0 bases at V and 4 bases at J, with 7 bases between the two ends. Germline CDR1 reads LGHDT; CDR2 reads YNNKEL (reference sequence). The CDR3 covers 14 residues. In DNA, the CDR3 is TGTGCCAGCAGCCAAGACGGGTTAGGAAACACCATATATTTT. Translated, it gives CASSQDGLGNTIYF.

This rearrangement joins TRBV28 to TRBJ1-6; TRBD1 might be the D (6 bases). V dropped 6 bases and J dropped 0 bases, with 12 bases sitting between them. The CDR3 loop spans 16 amino acids. Germline V gives CDR1 MDHEN, CDR2 SYDVKM. The CDR3: CASSKGGSSYNSPLHF. The CDR3 nucleotides are TGTGCCAGCAGCAAGGGGGGGAGCTCCTATAATTCACCCCTCCACTTT. The full variable domain, with the rest looked up from reference TRBV28 and TRBJ1-6, is DVKVTQSSRYLVKRTGEKVFLECVQDMDHENMFWYRQDPGLGLRLIYFSYDVKMKEKGDIPEGYSVSREKKERFSLILESASTNQTSMYLCASSKGGSSYNSPLHFGNGTRLTVT.

The chain recombines TRBV3-1 (or the pseudogene TRBV3-2) with TRBJ2-1; 10 positions agree with TRBD2. The CDR3 extends over 14 amino acids. With 3 bases clipped from V and 8 bases from J, the junction kept 4 bases outside the gene matches. The germline V gene encodes CDR1 LGHDT and CDR2 YNNKEL (reference sequence). The CDR3 DNA reads TGTGCCAGCAGCCAGAGCGGGGGGGCCTATGAGCAGTTCTTC. This encodes CASSQSGGAYEQFF.

The chain combines TRBV7-2 with TRBJ2-7; 7 nucleotides match TRBD2. The germline CDR1 and CDR2 sequences are SGHTA and FQGNSA. The CDR3 has 16 residues. The V and J ends lost 1 base and 0 bases, in that order; junction bases with no gene match: 6. CDR3 in amino acids: CASSLVPSGASYEQYF. The DNA for the CDR3 is TGTGCCAGCAGCTTAGTCCCTAGCGGTGCCTCCTACGAGCAGTACTTC.

The chain has TRBV5-4 and TRBJ2-7; TRBD1 matches 8 bases. This CDR3 spans 18 amino acids. V lost 2 bases, J lost 4 bases, and 17 bases stayed unmatched. CDR1 and CDR2 from the germline V gene are SGHNT and YYREEE (reference sequence). CDR3 nucleotides: TGTGCCAGCAGCTTTAAAGTTCGTCGGACAGGGAAAATATACGAGCAGTACTTC. Translated, it gives CASSFKVRRTGKIYEQYF.

The chain is built from TRBV7-9 and TRBJ1-4; perhaps TRBD1 as D (6 bases). The germline V gene encodes CDR1 SEHNR and CDR2 FQNEAQ (reference sequence). Trimming removed 5 bases from V and 0 bases from J, with 13 bases in between. The CDR3 is 16 amino acids. CDR3 in amino acids: CASSHPDSATNEKLFF. The CDR3 coding sequence is TGTGCCAGCAGCCACCCGGACAGTGCAACTAATGAAAAACTGTTTTTT. The whole variable domain, remainder taken from reference TRBV7-9 and TRBJ1-4, is DTGVSQNPRHKITKRGQNVTFRCDPISEHNRLYWYRQTLGQGPEFLTYFQNEAQLEKSRLLSDRFSAERPKGSFSTLEIQRTEQGDSAMYLCASSHPDSATNEKLFFGSGTQLSVL.

The chain joins TRBV18 to TRBJ1-6; unclear D gene. The CDR3 spans 15 residues. Germline lookup yields CDR1 KGHSH and CDR2 LQKENI. The germline V and J ends were trimmed by 8 bases and 10 bases, with 21 bases remaining between them. The CDR3 sequence: CASRDTLTPNSPLHF. CDR3 nucleotides: TGTGCCAGCCGAGACACCCTCACCCCTAACTCACCCCTCCACTTT.

V is TRBV19 and J is TRBJ2-1; 9 bases line up with TRBD1. V dropped 0 bases and J dropped 2; count of bases not matched to a gene: 2. The CDR3 loop spans 16 amino acids. Per the germline V gene, CDR1 is LNHDA and CDR2 is SQIVND (reference sequence). The CDR3 nucleotides read TGTGCCAGTAGTATAGATCGACAGGGGGCCTACAATGAGCAGTTCTTC. Translated, it gives CASSIDRQGAYNEQFF.